Listed below are T cell receptor beta chains from one sample, sequenced in a study of stem cell transplantation in POMP-related autoinflammatory disease. Here immunoSEQ multiplex PCR was the method, and the copy in TCRdb shows in-frame clones only, minus some. The sample consists of thousands of clones, around 90% of them appearing once. This specimen consisted of CD8+ T cells from PBMCs, obtained after stem cell transplantation. These TCRs come from a human patient with POMP-related autoinflammation and immune dysregulation (PRAID). Some T cells may have originated in the graft donor. CDR3s include the opening cysteine and the closing phenylalanine or tryptophan. Fields, in order: D gene, CDR3 length, J gene, V gene, clone size, CDR3 protein, CDR3 DNA. A D gene is named only where the DNA matches it firmly. Size is stated for part of the rows, as once, few or many counts, or as a class when the clone is expanded.

>NA|14|TRBJ2-7|TRBV13|NA
CASTLKDGTYEQYF
TGTGCCAGCACCCTGAAGGACGGGACCTACGAGCAGTACTTC
>TRBD1|13|TRBJ2-7|TRBV30|NA
CAWSTGGVYEQYF
TGTGCCTGGAGTACAGGGGGCGTCTACGAGCAGTACTTC
>NA|14|TRBJ1-1|TRBV2|few
CASSEYVDNTEAFF
TGTGCCAGCAGTGAGTATGTAGATAACACTGAAGCTTTCTTT
>NA|16|TRBJ1-5|TRBV19|NA
CASSPGGFYSNQPQHF
TGTGCCAGTAGCCCTGGGGGGTTCTATAGCAATCAGCCCCAGCATTTT
>NA|14|TRBJ2-3|TRBV13|once
CASSGPGPPDTQYF
TGTGCCAGCAGCGGGCCGGGCCCTCCGGATACGCAGTATTTT
>NA|15|TRBJ1-6|TRBV13|NA
CASSPFGSYNSPLHF
TGTGCCAGCAGCCCCTTCGGCTCCTATAATTCACCCCTCCACTTT
>NA|11|TRBJ1-2|TRBV9|NA
CASSVNYGYTF
TGTGCCAGCAGCGTTAACTATGGCTACACCTTC
>NA|13|TRBJ2-3|TRBV30|NA
CAWETGSTDTQYF
TGTGCCTGGGAGACAGGCAGCACAGATACGCAGTATTTT
>NA|18|TRBJ2-2|TRBV10-1|NA
CASSEITPGHPNTGELFF
TGCGCCAGCAGTGAGATTACGCCGGGACACCCGAACACCGGGGAGCTGTTTTTT
>NA|13|TRBJ2-1|TRBV9|NA
CASSSFRANEQFF
TGTGCCAGCAGCTCCTTCAGGGCTAATGAGCAGTTCTTC
>NA|16|TRBJ1-5|TRBV2|NA
CASKGHLGESNQPQHF
TGTGCCAGCAAAGGACACTTAGGCGAAAGCAATCAGCCCCAGCATTTT
>NA|14|TRBJ1-6|TRBV4-1|NA
CASSQDRESSPLHF
TGCGCCAGCAGCCAAGATCGGGAGAGTTCACCCCTCCACTTT